A single sample is the source of the 4 T cell receptor beta chains below, sequenced in a study of human T cells and chemical hapten exposure (dated by TCRdb to the early 2020s). Libraries came from 5' RACE. Sequencing was performed on an Illumina MiSeq. TCRdb trimmed public reads at Q25 via fastp, called clones via MiXCR and kept in-frame beta chains. Every distinct CDR3 protein forms one entry, paired with its most common genes and DNA. For this sample there are under 150,000 distinct CDR3 sequences; around 20% appear just once. Jointly, the top ten make up around 2.8% of the sample. Total RNA was extracted from unfractionated whole blood collected in Tempus Blood RNA tubes. The receptors here all came from a human donor in good health.

This clonotype was detected a few times. This chain joins TRBV10-3 and TRBJ2-7, with 16 nucleotides matching TRBD2. The CDR3 extends over 18 amino acids. The V segment lost 7 bases and the J segment 3 bases; nucleotides outside the gene matches: 12. Germline assignment: CDR1 ENHRY and CDR2 SYGVKD. The CDR3 sequence: CAINEGLAGGPSFYEQYF. The CDR3 DNA reads TGTGCCATCAACGAGGGACTAGCGGGAGGGCCAAGCTTCTACGAGCAGTACTTC.

Only a few counts were recorded for this clonotype. This sequence joins TRBV9 and TRBJ2-5; D gene ambiguous. V dropped 0 bases and J dropped 5 bases, with 11 bases sitting between them. The CDR3 is 14 residues long. Germline values: CDR1 SGDLS, CDR2 YYNGEE. The chain's CDR3 is CASSVGPSGETQYF. The DNA for the CDR3 is TGTGCCAGCAGCGTAGGGCCATCTGGGGAGACCCAGTACTTC. The full variable domain, in which reference TRBV9 and TRBJ2-5 provide the parts outside the CDR3, is DSGVTQTPKHLITATGQRVTLRCSPRSGDLSVYWYQQSLDQGLQFLIQYYNGEERAKGNILERFSAQQFPDLHSELNLSSLELGDSALYFCASSVGPSGETQYFGPGTRLLVL.

This clonotype appeared a few times. The chain links TRBV12-3 or TRBV12-4 to TRBJ1-4; the D is unclear. Trimming left V 1 base short and J 7 bases short, with 7 bases between. The CDR3 runs 13 residues. The CDR3 here is CASSLGPFEKLFF. The CDR3 bases are TGTGCCAGCAGTTTAGGGCCATTTGAAAAACTGTTTTTT.

This clonotype was seen at least ten times. This chain joins TRBV10-3 and TRBJ1-2; 7 bases agree with TRBD1. V lost 10 bases, J lost 1 base, and 6 bases stayed unmatched. The CDR3 runs 13 residues. The germline V gene encodes CDR1 ENHRY and CDR2 SYGVKD. This chain's CDR3 is CATAGTVNYGYTF. DNA for the CDR3: TGTGCCACCGCCGGGACAGTTAACTATGGCTACACCTTC.